This T cell receptor beta chain appears in the sequencing data of a study of blood T cell repertoires in COVID-19. Clones were read by immunoSEQ multiplex PCR, and TCRdb kept only the in-frame ones, dropping some. This table holds around 150,000 clones, roughly 90% found once. This receptor was obtained from an older woman with active or convalescent COVID-19. The sequenced sample consisted of peripheral blood.

CDR3 coding DNA: TGCGCCAGCAGCTTGACCCCGGGGAGCGAAAAACTGTTTTTT. As protein: CASSLTPGSEKLFF. V and J are TRBV5-1 and TRBJ1-4, with D hard to call. Trimming stripped 1 base from V and 8 bases from J, with 12 bases between. Looked up from germline, CDR1 is SGHRS and CDR2 is YFSETQ. The length of the CDR3 is 14 residues. The full variable domain, its missing parts supplied by reference TRBV5-1 and TRBJ1-4, is KAGVTQTPRYLIKTRGQQVTLSCSPISGHRSVSWYQQTPGQGLQFLFEYFSETQRNKGNFPGRFSGRQFSNSRSEMNVSTLELGDSALYLCASSLTPGSEKLFFGSGTQLSVL.